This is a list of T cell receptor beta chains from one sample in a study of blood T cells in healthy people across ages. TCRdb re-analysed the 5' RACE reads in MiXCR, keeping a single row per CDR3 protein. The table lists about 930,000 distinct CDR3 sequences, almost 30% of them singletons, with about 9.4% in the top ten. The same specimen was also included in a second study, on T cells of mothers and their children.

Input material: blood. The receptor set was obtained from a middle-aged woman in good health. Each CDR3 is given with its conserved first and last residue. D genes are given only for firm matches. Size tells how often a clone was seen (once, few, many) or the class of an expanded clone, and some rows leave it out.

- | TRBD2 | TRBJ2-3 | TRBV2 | CASRERGGPTDTQYF | TGTGCCAGCAGGGAGCGGGGGGGACCCACAGATACGCAGTATTTT
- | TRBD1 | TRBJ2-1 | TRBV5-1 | CASSPGTGGNFMTETQFF | TGCGCCAGCAGCCCTGGGACAGGGGGCAATTTTATGACGGAGACCCAGTTCTTC
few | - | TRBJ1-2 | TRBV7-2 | CASSPNYRSGYGYTF | TGTGCCAGCAGCCCGAACTACAGGAGTGGCTATGGCTACACCTTC
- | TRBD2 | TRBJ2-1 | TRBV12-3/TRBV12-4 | CASSPSGLAAYNEQFF | TGTGCCAGCAGTCCCTCGGGACTAGCGGCCTACAATGAGCAGTTCTTC
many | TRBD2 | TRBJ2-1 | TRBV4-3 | CASSQEVGLAGHEQFF | TGCGCCAGCAGCCAAGAAGTCGGGCTAGCGGGACATGAGCAGTTCTTC
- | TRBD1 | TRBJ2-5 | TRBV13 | CASSGEGQGVYQETQYF | TGTGCCAGCAGCGGGGAAGGCCAGGGGGTGTACCAAGAGACCCAGTACTTC
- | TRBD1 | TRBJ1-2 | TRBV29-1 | CSGGDSLDGYTF | TGCAGCGGGGGGGACAGCCTGGATGGCTACACCTTC
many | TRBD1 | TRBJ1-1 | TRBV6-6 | CASSPETGNPEAFF | TGTGCCAGCAGTCCCGAGACAGGGAACCCTGAAGCTTTCTTT
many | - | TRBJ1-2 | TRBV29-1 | CSATDRFNYGYTF | TGCAGCGCCACAGACAGGTTTAACTATGGCTACACCTTC
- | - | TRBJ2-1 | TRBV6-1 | CASSIPGCNEQFF | TGTGCCAGCAGTATACCAGGATGCAATGAGCAGTTCTTC
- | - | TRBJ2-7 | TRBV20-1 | CSAEDRRDSYEQYF | TGCAGTGCTGAGGACCGCCGGGATTCCTACGAGCAGTACTTC
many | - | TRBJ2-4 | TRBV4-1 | CASSQDSFRIQYF | TGCGCCAGCAGCCAAGACTCATTCCGCATTCAGTACTTC
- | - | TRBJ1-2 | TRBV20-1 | CSARDTGRALNYGYTF | TGCAGTGCTAGAGATACGGGCAGGGCTTTGAACTATGGCTACACCTTC
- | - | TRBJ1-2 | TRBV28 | CACSLANYGYTF | TGTGCCTGCAGTTTGGCTAACTATGGCTACACCTTC
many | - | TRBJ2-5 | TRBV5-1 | CASSLGLKQETQYF | TGCGCCAGCAGCTTAGGACTCAAACAAGAGACCCAGTACTTC
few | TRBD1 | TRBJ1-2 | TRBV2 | CASTSGQGAGGYTF | TGTGCCAGCACCAGCGGACAGGGGGCTGGCGGCTACACCTTC
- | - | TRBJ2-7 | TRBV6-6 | CASSYLGARYEQYF | TGTGCCAGCAGTTACCTCGGGGCACGCTACGAGCAGTACTTC
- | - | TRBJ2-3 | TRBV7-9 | CASSRTPSTDAQYF | TGTGCCAGCAGCAGGACTCCTAGCACAGATGCGCAGTATTTT
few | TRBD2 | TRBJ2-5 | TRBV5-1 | CASSLDLAGLRTQYF | TGCGCCAGCAGCTTGGATCTAGCGGGGTTGAGGACCCAGTACTTC
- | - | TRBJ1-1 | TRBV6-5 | CASSYRGWNTEAFF | TGTGCCAGCAGTTATAGAGGCTGGAACACTGAAGCTTTCTTT
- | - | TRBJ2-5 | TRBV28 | CASSLTKRLLEQYF | TGTGCCAGCAGTTTAACCAAACGCCTTCTGGAGCAGTACTTC
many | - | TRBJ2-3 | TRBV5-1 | CASSYRGTTDTQYF | TGCGCCAGCAGCTACCGGGGGACCACAGATACGCAGTATTTT
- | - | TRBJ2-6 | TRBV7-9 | CASSLADGANVLTF | TGTGCCAGCAGCTTAGCAGACGGGGCCAACGTCCTGACTTTC
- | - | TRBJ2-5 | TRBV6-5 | CASSYSLRGRGVRETQYF | TGTGCCAGCAGTTATTCTTTGAGGGGGCGCGGGGTTCGGGAGACCCAGTACTTC
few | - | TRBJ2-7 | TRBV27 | CASSLHFLMSYEQYF | TGTGCCAGCAGTTTACATTTCTTAATGTCCTACGAGCAGTACTTC
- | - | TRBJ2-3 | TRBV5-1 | CASSRRGYRADTQYF | TGCGCCAGCAGCCGCAGGGGCTACCGTGCAGATACGCAGTATTTT
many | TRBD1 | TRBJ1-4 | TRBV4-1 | CASSQVPTLQGAGKLFF | TGCGCCAGCAGCCAAGTACCCACTCTCCAGGGGGCAGGAAAACTGTTTTTT
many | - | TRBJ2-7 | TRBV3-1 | CASSQIPGTYEQYF | TGTGCCAGCAGCCAAATTCCCGGGACCTACGAGCAGTACTTC
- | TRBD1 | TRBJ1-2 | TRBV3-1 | CASSPGTALAGYTF | TGTGCCAGCAGCCCCGGGACAGCTTTAGCGGGCTACACCTTC
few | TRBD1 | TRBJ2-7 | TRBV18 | CASSPSGTGDGGQYF | TGTGCCAGCTCACCTTCCGGGACAGGGGATGGAGGGCAGTACTTC
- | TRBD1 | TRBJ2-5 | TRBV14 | CASSQDKAGGKTQYF | TGTGCCAGCAGCCAAGATAAGGCAGGGGGCAAGACCCAGTACTTC
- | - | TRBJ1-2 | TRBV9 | CASSSTRGVPFYGYTF | TGTGCCAGCAGCTCGACAAGGGGCGTCCCTTTCTATGGCTACACCTTC
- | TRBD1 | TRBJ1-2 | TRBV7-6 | CASSPGTGGDYTF | TGTGCCAGCAGCCCCGGGACAGGAGGTGACTACACCTTC
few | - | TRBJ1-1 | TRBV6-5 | CASSYGGWTEAFF | TGTGCCAGCAGTTATGGGGGGTGGACTGAAGCTTTCTTT
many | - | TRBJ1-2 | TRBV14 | CASSRSSRPPNYGYTF | TGTGCCAGCAGCCGATCAAGCAGGCCGCCTAACTATGGCTACACCTTC
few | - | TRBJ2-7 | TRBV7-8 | CASGRQTYNEQYF | TGTGCCAGCGGACGACAGACCTACAATGAGCAGTACTTC
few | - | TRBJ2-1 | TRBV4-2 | CASSPGGLAYNEQFF | TGTGCCAGCAGCCCCGGGGGTTTGGCCTACAATGAGCAGTTCTTC
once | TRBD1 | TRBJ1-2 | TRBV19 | CTSRRGQRGGSYGYTF | TGTACCAGCCGAAGGGGGCAGCGCGGGGGGTCCTATGGCTACACCTTC
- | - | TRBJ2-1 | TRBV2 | CASRRRGGTYNEQFF | TGTGCCAGCAGGCGGCGAGGGGGGACTTACAATGAGCAGTTCTTC
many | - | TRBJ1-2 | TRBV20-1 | CTSPRHYGYTF | TGCACCTCTCCACGGCACTATGGCTACACCTTC
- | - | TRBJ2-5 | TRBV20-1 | CSASFGHYEETQYF | TGCAGTGCTAGCTTCGGACACTACGAAGAGACCCAGTACTTC
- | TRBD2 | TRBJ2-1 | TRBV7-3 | CASSPRLAGGLHNEQFF | TGTGCCAGCAGCCCCCGTTTAGCGGGGGGGTTGCACAATGAGCAGTTCTTC
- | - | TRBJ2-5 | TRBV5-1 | CASTEQGHAQETQYF | TGCGCCAGCACCGAACAGGGACACGCACAAGAGACCCAGTACTTC
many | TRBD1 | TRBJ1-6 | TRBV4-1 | CASNDRVISNSPLHF | TGCGCCAGCAATGACAGGGTTATTTCTAATTCACCCCTCCACTTT
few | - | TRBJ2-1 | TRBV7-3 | CASSFGLGNYNEQFF | TGTGCCAGCAGCTTTGGGTTGGGGAACTACAATGAGCAGTTCTTC
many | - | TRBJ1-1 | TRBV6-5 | CASSLNYGTEAFF | TGTGCCAGCAGCCTTAACTATGGCACTGAAGCTTTCTTT
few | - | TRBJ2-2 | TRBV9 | CASSPRFSGELFF | TGTGCCAGCAGCCCCCGTTTCTCCGGGGAGCTGTTTTTT
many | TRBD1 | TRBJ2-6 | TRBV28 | CASSLGQGGRANVLTF | TGTGCCAGCAGTTTAGGACAGGGTGGAAGGGCCAACGTCCTGACTTTC
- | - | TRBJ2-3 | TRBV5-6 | CASGNGFTDTQYF | TGTGCCAGTGGGAATGGGTTCACAGATACGCAGTATTTT
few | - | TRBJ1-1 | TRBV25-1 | CASMSGNTEAFF | TGTGCCAGCATGTCAGGGAACACTGAAGCTTTCTTT
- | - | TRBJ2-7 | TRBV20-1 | CSAKSTDSVLYNEQYF | TGCAGTGCTAAGAGTACAGATTCTGTCCTCTACAATGAGCAGTACTTC
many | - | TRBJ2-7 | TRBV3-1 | CASSQAGGKVEQYF | TGTGCCAGCAGCCAAGCCGGGGGTAAGGTCGAGCAGTACTTC
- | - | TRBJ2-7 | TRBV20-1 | CSAIGAYEQYF | TGCAGTGCTATAGGGGCCTACGAGCAGTACTTC
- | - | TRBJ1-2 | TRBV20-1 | CSAWTDYGYTF | TGCAGTGCGTGGACAGACTATGGCTACACCTTC
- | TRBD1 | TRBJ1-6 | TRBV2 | CAGSEGQGQYSPLHF | TGTGCCGGCAGTGAAGGACAGGGCCAATACTCACCCCTCCACTTT